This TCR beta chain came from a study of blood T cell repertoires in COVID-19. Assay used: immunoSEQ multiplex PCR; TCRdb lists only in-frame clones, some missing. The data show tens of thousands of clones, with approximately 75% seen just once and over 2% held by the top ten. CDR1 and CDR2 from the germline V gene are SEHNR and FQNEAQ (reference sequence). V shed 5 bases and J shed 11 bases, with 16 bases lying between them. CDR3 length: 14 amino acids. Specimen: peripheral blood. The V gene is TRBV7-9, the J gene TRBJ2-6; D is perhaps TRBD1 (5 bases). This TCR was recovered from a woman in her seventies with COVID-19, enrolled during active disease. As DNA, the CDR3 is TGTGCCAGCAGCCCCCAAGGGCAGGGTGACGTCCTGACTTTC. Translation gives CASSPQGQGDVLTF. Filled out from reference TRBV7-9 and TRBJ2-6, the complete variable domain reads DTGVSQNPRHKITKRGQNVTFRCDPISEHNRLYWYRQTLGQGPEFLTYFQNEAQLEKSRLLSDRFSAERPKGSFSTLEIQRTEQGDSAMYLCASSPQGQGDVLTFGAGSRLTVL.